Described below is a single T cell receptor (beta chain) sequence and its context. The target antigen is unknown. The data were taken from a study of siplizumab effects on memory and regulatory T cells. Notes on the study in general: Roughly 75-97% of proliferating CD4+ or CD8+ clones lacked a naive or memory phenotype that could be assigned. Confirmation that proliferating Tregs from siplizumab cultures had suppressive function was not obtained. Unstimulated naive T cells seemed to show more diversity than memory cells did, and they also seemed to be among the major contributors to the alloresponse.

Assaying covered about 10^5 TCR templates per sample. Sequencing used immunoSEQ multiplex PCR; TCRdb keeps in-frame clones, though not all of them. The sample has about 6,500 clones, around 60% seen once. Germline V gives CDR1 SGHAT, CDR2 FQNNGV. V dropped 0 bases and J dropped 6 bases, with 15 bases sitting between them. The CDR3 runs to 15 residues. The source material was effector memory CD8+ T cells sorted from blood. Regarding subset: unstimulated CD8+ effector memory T cells. This sequence originates from a human donor in good health. V and J are TRBV11-2 and TRBJ2-7; D is possibly TRBD1 or TRBD2 (5 bases each). Here the CDR3 reads CASSLDLYEGPEQYF. DNA for the CDR3: TGTGCCAGCAGCTTAGATCTTTATGAGGGGCCCGAGCAGTACTTC.